Listed here is a single T cell receptor beta chain. Data came from immunoSEQ multiplex PCR; TCRdb stores just in-frame clones and leaves some out. The data hold more than 15,000 clones, with more than 70% observed a single time. The CDR3 is 15 residues long. The sample originates from a study of OX40 agonist ivuxolimab in advanced cancers. Turning to the study itself: Three patients got partial responses; one had hepatocellular carcinoma and two had cutaneous melanoma.

This TCR was sampled from an adult with an advanced solid tumor such as melanoma, head and neck, liver or kidney cancer. The sequencing used CD4+ or CD8+ T cells sorted from blood, collected in a trial of the OX40 agonist ivuxolimab. The chain has TRBV1 and TRBJ2-3; TRBD2 is taken as the D call from the table, unchecked against the DNA. TRBV1 is assigned pseudogene status. Here the CDR3 reads CTSSQDLLAPDTQYF. The CDR3, as DNA: TGCACCAGCAGCCAAGATCTCCTAGCCCCAGATACGCAGTATTTT.